The 19 T cell receptor beta chains given below trace back to one sample, sequenced in a study of blood T cell dynamics during melanoma immunotherapy. Assay used: immunoSEQ multiplex PCR; TCRdb lists only in-frame clones, some missing. The profile shows fewer than 9,500 clones, about four fifths of them singletons. This sample's time point: week 3, after first cycle of checkpoint inhibitor. The sample in question was blood, obtained from a patient treated with checkpoint blockade. Receptors were obtained from a human donor with melanoma.

This sequence joins TRBV12-5 and TRBJ2-1; TRBD1 agrees at 7 bases. Germline CDR1 is LGHNT and CDR2 is FRNRAP. V trimming: 5 bases; J trimming: 10 bases; junction bases outside the gene matches: 11. The CDR3 spans 14 residues. The CDR3, as DNA: TGTGCTAGTGGTCACCGACAGGGTTCAGGCGAGCAGTTCTTC. Amino acid sequence: CASGHRQGSGEQFF.

This clone was seen only a few times. The chain is built from TRBV9 and TRBJ2-3; TRBD2 matches at 11 bases. Germline loops: CDR1 SGDLS, CDR2 YYNGEE. V was clipped by 4 bases and J by 4 bases; unmatched bases: 8. The CDR3 has 16 amino acids. CDR3 loop: CASSYSSGGASDTQYF. The CDR3 coding sequence is TGTGCCAGCAGCTACAGTAGCGGGGGGGCCTCAGATACGCAGTATTTT.

The chain carries TRBV7-9 and TRBJ1-1, with 8 nucleotides matching TRBD1. Per germline, CDR1 SEHNR and CDR2 FQNEAQ (reference sequence). The CDR3 covers 15 residues. The ends lost 3 bases at V and 7 bases at J; junction bases unmatched: 10. CDR3 protein: CASSLGQGAHIEAFF. The CDR3 nucleotides are TGTGCCAGCAGCTTGGGGCAGGGGGCGCATATTGAAGCTTTCTTT.

The rearrangement joins TRBV6-5 to TRBJ1-1; D is unclear. Germline V gives CDR1 MNHEY, CDR2 SVGAGI. This CDR3 spans 13 amino acids. V was cut by 7 bases and J by 4 bases, with 13 bases left in between. This CDR3 reads CASKDTLLTEAFF. In DNA form, the CDR3 reads TGTGCCAGCAAAGATACATTGCTCACTGAAGCTTTCTTT.

The chain recombines TRBV5-4 with TRBJ2-3; D is undetermined. The CDR3 extends over 11 amino acids. Germline CDR1 SGHNT, CDR2 YYREEE (reference sequence). The germline V and J ends were trimmed by 4 bases and 5 bases, with 5 bases remaining between them. Written as DNA, the CDR3 is TGTGCCAGCAGCCAGCTAGATACGCAGTATTTT. This translates into CASSQLDTQYF. The full variable domain, rest sourced from reference TRBV5-4 and TRBJ2-3, is ETGVTQSPTHLIKTRGQQVTLRCSSQSGHNTVSWYQQALGQGPQFIFQYYREEENGRGNFPPRFSGLQFPNYSSELNVNALELDDSALYLCASSQLDTQYFGPGTRLTVL.

The chain recombines TRBV5-1 with TRBJ1-3; unclear D gene. Looked up from germline, CDR1 is SGHRS and CDR2 is YFSETQ. The V end lost 0 bases, the J end lost 4 bases, and 14 bases lay between the germline ends. This CDR3 region has 16 residues. The DNA for the CDR3 is TGCGCCAGCAGCTTGGCCGGCTGGCAATCAGGAAACACCATATATTTT. It translates to CASSLAGWQSGNTIYF.

The chain joins TRBV29-1 to TRBJ2-5; 8 bases are a match to TRBD1. The CDR3 spans 14 residues. Unmatched junction bases numbered 7, after V lost 3 bases and J lost 4 bases. CDR1 is SQVTM, CDR2 ANQGSEA, per germline. The CDR3 protein is CSVDGPGGRETQYF. For the CDR3, the DNA is TGCAGCGTTGACGGGCCAGGGGGCCGAGAGACCCAGTACTTC.

The genes are TRBV11-3 and TRBJ2-2, with 11 bases that match TRBD2. Germline V gene lookup returns CDR1 SGHNT and CDR2 YENEEA. This CDR3 contains 16 residues. Losses at the gene ends were 5 bases for V and 6 bases for J; bases not matched to a gene: 8. This CDR3 reads CASSPLSGGVAGELFF. CDR3 bases: TGTGCCAGCAGCCCCCTTAGCGGGGGGGTTGCCGGGGAGCTGTTTTTT.

This clone has a handful of counts. This chain uses TRBV6-6 with TRBJ2-7; possibly TRBD1 for D (5 bases). CDR1 MNHNY and CDR2 SVGAGI come from the germline V gene (reference sequence). V dropped 11 bases and J dropped 1 base, with 18 bases sitting between them. CDR3 length: 14 residues. The CDR3 sequence: CACGRAQKSYEQYF. DNA for the CDR3: TGTGCCTGCGGCAGGGCCCAGAAATCCTACGAGCAGTACTTC.

The chain combines TRBV28 with TRBJ1-2; D is unresolved. This CDR3 spans 13 amino acids. Germline V lookup: CDR1 MDHEN, CDR2 SYDVKM. Trimming removed 6 bases at V and 6 bases at J, with 14 bases between. CDR3 in amino acids: CASRMTSINGYTF. The DNA of the CDR3 is TGTGCCAGCAGGATGACCTCCATAAATGGCTACACCTTC.

V gene TRBV6-5 combines with J gene TRBJ2-2; 10 bases match TRBD1. The CDR3 totals 15 residues. The germline gives CDR1 MNHEY, CDR2 SVGAGI. V shed 6 bases and J 5 bases; nucleotides not matched to a gene: 6. The CDR3 reads CASRRQGARTGELFF. The CDR3 coding sequence is TGTGCCAGCAGACGACAGGGGGCGCGAACCGGGGAGCTGTTTTTT.

This chain joins TRBV7-9 and TRBJ2-5; D may match TRBD1 or TRBD2 (5 bases each). The CDR3 extends over 15 amino acids. Germline CDR1 is SEHNR and CDR2 is FQNEAQ (reference sequence). With 1 base removed from V and 3 bases from J, the gap between germline ends came to 12 bases. The CDR3 spells CASSLGGRGEETQYF. CDR3 bases: TGTGCCAGCAGCTTAGGGGGAAGGGGAGAAGAGACCCAGTACTTC.

Only one count was recorded for this clone. The chain combines TRBV6-1 with TRBJ1-1, with D unclear. The germline V gene encodes CDR1 MNHNS and CDR2 SASEGT. The CDR3 runs 16 residues. Trimming took 1 base from V and 1 from J, leaving 13 bases between them. For the CDR3, the DNA is TGTGCCAGCAGTGAAGAGTTGGGCAGGCCGAACACTGAAGCTTTCTTT. Its translation is CASSEELGRPNTEAFF.

This clone has just a few counts. This chain uses TRBV19 with TRBJ1-5, with 10 bases that match TRBD1. Germline trimming cut 4 bases from V and 2 bases from J; bases unmatched to any gene: 11. From germline, CDR1 is LNHDA and CDR2 SQIVND (reference sequence). The CDR3 has 18 residues. The DNA for the CDR3 is TGTGCCAGTAGTACCATCGACAGGGGGCTGGATGGCAATCAGCCCCAGCATTTT. This codes for CASSTIDRGLDGNQPQHF.

The chain recombines TRBV5-6 with TRBJ1-3; 7 bases fit TRBD1. This CDR3 contains 17 residues. V lost 4 bases and J lost 4; bases outside the gene matches: 14. Per the germline V gene, CDR1 is SGHDT and CDR2 is YYEEEE. The DNA for the CDR3 is TGTGCCAGCAGCCTGGCCTATCGACAGGGCGGGGGAAACACCATATATTTT. It codes for CASSLAYRQGGGNTIYF.

This sequence joins TRBV7-8 and TRBJ2-2; D possibly corresponds to TRBD1 (5 bases). The CDR3 has 16 amino acids. V was shortened by 3 bases and J by 1 base, with 12 bases between the two germline ends. Germline V gene sequence: CDR1 SGHVS, CDR2 FQNEAQ. This CDR3 is CASSFRAQGNTGELFF. The CDR3 bases are TGTGCCAGCAGCTTTAGAGCGCAGGGGAACACCGGGGAGCTGTTTTTT.

This clone was seen a few times. This rearrangement joins TRBV4-1 to TRBJ1-6; D ambiguous. This CDR3 comprises 17 residues. Trimming removed 4 bases at V and 3 bases at J, with 16 bases between. CDR1 and CDR2 from the germline V gene are MGHRA and YSYEKL. CDR3 sequence (DNA): TGCGCCAGCAGCCTGACGGATCCTCAAGACTATAATTCACCCCTCCACTTT. Its translation: CASSLTDPQDYNSPLHF.

J is TRBJ2-1 and V is TRBV5-4; 14 bases line up with TRBD2. Germline V gives CDR1 SGHNT, CDR2 YYREEE (reference sequence). Trimming cost V 5 bases and J 5 bases; bases outside gene matches: 3. The CDR3 is 15 residues long. For the CDR3, the DNA is TGTGCCAGCAGACTGGGACTAGCGGGGGACAATGAGCAGTTCTTC. Translating gives CASRLGLAGDNEQFF.

The V and J genes are TRBV6-5 and TRBJ2-5; D possibly corresponds to TRBD2 (5 bases). There are 15 residues in the CDR3. CDR1 is MNHEY, CDR2 SVGAGI, per germline. V lost 0 bases and J 2 bases, leaving 10 bases between the germline ends. The CDR3 sequence is CASSYSFGDQETQYF. CDR3 in DNA: TGTGCCAGCAGTTACTCTTTCGGGGATCAAGAGACCCAGTACTTC.